Presented here are 2 T cell receptor beta chains from one specimen sequenced in a study of blood T cell repertoires in COVID-19. TCRdb keeps only in-frame clones here, not all; method: immunoSEQ multiplex PCR. This table holds 200,000 or so clones, 75% to 90% found once. The specimen was PBMCs or T cells enriched from blood (not recorded which). These receptors were collected from a woman younger than 35 in a cohort exposed to, infected with or recovered from COVID-19 (not recorded which).

This clone was seen a single time. The chain uses TRBV7-9 and TRBJ1-5, with TRBD1 as a possible D gene (5 bases). The V end lost 5 bases, the J end lost 3 bases, and 11 bases lay between the germline ends. This CDR3 has 14 amino acids. CDR1 is SEHNR and CDR2 is FQNEAQ in the germline V gene (reference sequence). In DNA form, the CDR3 reads TGTGCCAGCAGCCGCGGGACTACCAATCAGCCCCAGCATTTT. It yields the protein CASSRGTTNQPQHF.

The chain uses TRBV12-3 or TRBV12-4 and TRBJ1-6; D unresolved. The CDR3 is 13 residues long. V was shortened by 2 bases and J by 7 bases, with 6 bases between the two germline ends. CDR3 in DNA: TGTGCCAGCAGTTTAAGCGGGAATTCACCCCTCCACTTT. It is translated as CASSLSGNSPLHF.